The 13 T cell receptor beta chains given below trace back to one sample, sequenced in a study of shared clonotypes between healthy human individuals. Method: immunoSEQ multiplex PCR; TCRdb's copy keeps in-frame clones and lacks some. The table includes over 2 million clones, around 92% detected once. The sequencing input was naive CD4+ T cells from PBMCs. Noted subset: CD45RA+ positively selected. These TCRs come from a man aged 18 to 29 in good health. Some clones in this sample may be carry-over from other donors' samples.

This rearrangement joins TRBV11-3 to TRBJ2-2; a possible D gene is TRBD1 (7 bases). V was cut by 5 bases and J by 5 bases, with 27 bases left in between. The CDR3 totals 19 residues. Germline V lookup: CDR1 SGHNT, CDR2 YENEEA. Here the CDR3 reads CASSPGGVRGKYGTGELFF. CDR3 DNA sequence: TGTGCCAGCAGCCCCGGGGGTGTCAGGGGGAAGTATGGGACCGGGGAGCTGTTTTTT.

The chain is built from TRBV5-1 and TRBJ2-1, with 8 bases aligning to TRBD1. The CDR3 spans 15 residues. With V trimmed by 5 bases and J by 1 base, 5 bases remained unmatched. Germline values: CDR1 SGHRS, CDR2 YFSETQ. For the CDR3, the DNA is TGCGCCAGCAGTAACACAGGGGGGTCCTACAATGAGCAGTTCTTC. Translation gives CASSNTGGSYNEQFF. Full variable domain (rest looked up from reference TRBV5-1 and TRBJ2-1): KAGVTQTPRYLIKTRGQQVTLSCSPISGHRSVSWYQQTPGQGLQFLFEYFSETQRNKGNFPGRFSGRQFSNSRSEMNVSTLELGDSALYLCASSNTGGSYNEQFFGPGTRLTVL.

This chain links TRBV7-8 with TRBJ2-5; 13 bases line up with TRBD2. CDR1 is SGHVS, CDR2 FQNEAQ, per germline. V was clipped by 5 bases and J by 5 bases; unmatched bases: 8. There are 16 residues in the CDR3. The DNA of the CDR3 is TGTGCCAGCAGCCCGGGACTAGCGGGGAAGGGTGAGACCCAGTACTTC. It codes for CASSPGLAGKGETQYF.

V is TRBV7-8 and J is TRBJ2-2; D is ambiguous. Trimming stripped 6 bases from V and 2 bases from J, with 7 bases between. This CDR3 is 13 amino acids long. Germline CDR1 is SGHVS and CDR2 is FQNEAQ. CDR3 protein: CASRRGNTGELFF. The CDR3 DNA follows: TGTGCCAGCAGGAGAGGCAACACCGGGGAGCTGTTTTTT.

J is TRBJ1-2 and V is TRBV9; D is undetermined. Deletions cut 0 bases from V and 2 bases from J, with 8 bases between. CDR1 is SGDLS and CDR2 is YYNGEE in the germline V gene. The CDR3 is 14 residues long. The CDR3 sequence: CASSVAVANYGYTF. The CDR3 bases are TGTGCCAGCAGCGTAGCGGTAGCAAACTATGGCTACACCTTC.

V usage is TRBV7-2 and J usage is TRBJ2-2; no reliable D call. The germline V and J ends were trimmed by 0 bases and 4 bases, with 12 bases remaining between them. The CDR3 runs 16 residues. Germline CDR1 is SGHTA and CDR2 is FQGNSA. The CDR3 reads CASSLALSTGTGELFF. The DNA of the CDR3 is TGTGCCAGCAGCTTAGCGCTTAGCACGGGCACCGGGGAGCTGTTTTTT.

CDR3: CASSLGQGETDTQYF. Here the CDR3 DNA reads TGTGCCAGCAGCTTGGGACAGGGAGAGACAGATACGCAGTATTTT. This sequence joins TRBV7-3 and TRBJ2-3; 9 bases map to TRBD1. The CDR3 spans 15 residues. V shed 3 bases, J shed 3 bases, and the junction held 4 bases outside the gene matches. The germline CDR1 and CDR2 sequences are SGHTA and FQGTGA.

This chain connects TRBV5-6 to TRBJ2-7; 8 bases align to TRBD1. Germline-derived CDR1 and CDR2 are SGHDT and YYEEEE. Germline trimming cut 0 bases from V and 2 bases from J; bases unmatched to any gene: 7. The CDR3 runs 16 residues. The CDR3 DNA sequence: TGTGCCAGCAGCTTGGCCGTGGGACAGGTTGCCTACGAGCAGTACTTC. It specifies CASSLAVGQVAYEQYF.

The chain is built from TRBV7-9 and TRBJ1-1, with D hard to call. The V and J ends lost 5 bases and 7 bases respectively, with 23 bases between them. Germline CDR1 reads SEHNR; CDR2 reads FQNEAQ (reference sequence). The CDR3 is 16 residues long. The DNA for the CDR3 is TGTGCCAGCAGCCCTTCGGGAGGGCGGGGAAGAGTTGAAGCTTTCTTT. Protein: CASSPSGGRGRVEAFF.

This clone has a single count. The genes are TRBV7-2 and TRBJ2-3, with D maybe TRBD1 (5 bases). V lost 2 bases, J lost 3 bases, and 9 bases lay in between. This CDR3 spans 14 amino acids. Germline values: CDR1 SGHTA, CDR2 FQGNSA. CDR3 protein: CASSLLGVTDTQYF. The CDR3 DNA sequence: TGTGCCAGCAGCTTATTAGGGGTAACAGATACGCAGTATTTT.

The chain carries TRBV5-1 and TRBJ2-5; D is undetermined. Germline lookup yields CDR1 SGHRS and CDR2 YFSETQ. The CDR3 extends over 15 amino acids. V lost 4 bases, J lost 1 base, and 14 bases lay in between. CDR3 region: CASSTMPGTQETQYF. CDR3 sequence (DNA): TGCGCCAGCAGCACCATGCCAGGCACCCAAGAGACCCAGTACTTC.

V usage is TRBV11-3 and J usage is TRBJ2-1; TRBD2 aligns across 11 bases. This CDR3 has 15 amino acids. V was pared by 4 bases and J by 9 bases, with 8 bases of the junction left unmatched. Per germline, CDR1 SGHNT and CDR2 YENEEA. CDR3 loop: CASSSLAGGSGEQFF. CDR3 in DNA: TGTGCCAGCAGCTCTCTAGCGGGAGGTTCGGGTGAGCAGTTCTTC.

The chain carries TRBV4-1 and TRBJ1-2, with D uncertain. The germline V gene encodes CDR1 MGHRA and CDR2 YSYEKL. CDR3 length: 15 amino acids. V lost 2 bases and J lost 9, with 19 bases in between. Here the CDR3 reads CASSQSPDSGSRYTF. DNA of the CDR3: TGCGCCAGCAGCCAATCCCCGGACTCGGGGAGTCGCTACACCTTC.